This TCR beta chain was captured in a study of blood T cell repertoires in COVID-19. About the study: Collection of acute and convalescent COVID-19 samples took place in the United States, Italy and Spain. Nucleic acid was either cDNA or gDNA, and it came from T cells, B-cell-depleted T cells, or PBMCs.

Clones were read by immunoSEQ multiplex PCR, and TCRdb kept only the in-frame ones, dropping some. The sample gives about 240,000 clones, around 88% of which show up once; 8% to 10% is in the top ten. Enrolled through a virtual design, the participants were between roughly 18 and 89 years of age and came from about two dozen US areas. The length of the CDR3 is 16 residues. Germline V gives CDR1 SEHNR, CDR2 FQNEAQ (reference sequence). V gave up 5 bases and J gave up 2 bases; unmatched junction bases: 7. This TCR came from a man aged 35-49 years who had recovered from COVID-19. The material sequenced was PBMCs or T cells enriched from blood (not recorded which). The gene calls are TRBV7-9 and TRBJ1-5; TRBD1 matches at 9 bases. The CDR3: CASSLGTGTGNQPQHF. CDR3 bases: TGTGCCAGCAGCCTAGGGACAGGGACAGGCAATCAGCCCCAGCATTTT. The full variable domain, its missing parts supplied by reference TRBV7-9 and TRBJ1-5, is DTGVSQNPRHKITKRGQNVTFRCDPISEHNRLYWYRQTLGQGPEFLTYFQNEAQLEKSRLLSDRFSAERPKGSFSTLEIQRTEQGDSAMYLCASSLGTGTGNQPQHFGDGTRLSIL.